This section outlines one T cell receptor beta chain sequence together with its context. Its target is unknown. TCRdb keeps only in-frame clones here, not all; method: immunoSEQ multiplex PCR. The repertoire holds 70,000 to 80,000 clones, with about 93% as singletons. These data belong to a study of OX40 agonist ivuxolimab in advanced cancers. Study as a whole: Allowance was made for prior anti-PD-1, anti-PD-L1 or anti-CTLA-4 therapy, and 40% to 45% had some. General study results and limits: Averaged across samples, CD8+ T cells carried more expanded clones than CD4+ did. The antigen specificity of the peripheral T cells (those that were expanded) was not determined. Low normalized T-cell clonal expansion was additionally recorded for some nonresponders.

After removal of 1 base from V and 5 bases from J, the junction contained 5 bases not matched to a gene. Germline values: CDR1 SGHRS, CDR2 YFSETQ. The CDR3 consists of 14 residues. This TCR was recovered from an adult with an advanced solid tumor such as melanoma, head and neck, liver or kidney cancer. This rearrangement joins TRBV5-1 to TRBJ1-1; 7 bases line up with TRBD1. Sequenced material: CD4+ or CD8+ T cells sorted from blood, taken in a trial of the OX40 agonist ivuxolimab. CDR3 region: CASSLRQGRTEAFF. CDR3 bases: TGCGCCAGCAGCTTGCGACAGGGTAGGACTGAAGCTTTCTTT.